Below are 5 T cell receptor beta chains sequenced from a single sample in a study of cytomegalovirus exposure and HLA in healthy donors. PCR used 60 Vbeta primers and 13 Jbeta primers. Profiling relied on immunoSEQ multiplex PCR, and the TCRdb table lists in-frame clones only, not all of them. The sample lists approximately 200,000 clones; around 76% were seen once. Sequencing was done on a sample of PBMCs. These receptors were taken from a man in his thirties or forties in good health and CMV-seronegative.

This clone has only one observation. The chain joins TRBV28 to TRBJ2-4; TRBD1 agrees at 8 bases. The V gene's germline CDR1 is MDHEN and CDR2 SYDVKM. The CDR3 consists of 18 residues. V lost 4 bases to trimming and J lost 6 bases; unmatched junction nucleotides: 17. The CDR3 loop reads CASSSQAGGASLVNIQYF. CDR3 in DNA: TGTGCCAGCAGTTCTCAAGCAGGGGGCGCTTCCCTAGTAAACATTCAGTACTTC.

This chain uses TRBV5-6 with TRBJ1-2; possibly TRBD1 for D (6 bases). Between the trimmed V and J ends, which lost 6 bases and 4 bases, there was a span of 16 bases. CDR3 length: 14 amino acids. CDR1 and CDR2 from the germline V gene are SGHDT and YYEEEE. CDR3 sequence: CASTRTGFGYGYTF. CDR3 DNA: TGTGCCAGCACCCGAACAGGGTTTGGCTATGGCTACACCTTC. The variable domain in full, with the rest retrieved from reference TRBV5-6 and TRBJ1-2, is DAGVTQSPTHLIKTRGQQVTLRCSPKSGHDTVSWYQQALGQGPQFIFQYYEEEERQRGNFPDRFSGHQFPNYSSELNVNALLLGDSALYLCASTRTGFGYGYTFGSGTRLTVV.

This rearrangement joins TRBV28 to TRBJ1-1, with a weak D call TRBD1 (6 bases). CDR3 length equals 11 residues. The germline V gene has CDR1 MDHEN and CDR2 SYDVKM. Trimming removed 8 bases from V and 4 bases from J, with 8 bases in between. As DNA, the CDR3 is TGTGCCAGCGGGGGCGCCACTGAAGCTTTCTTT. Translation: CASGGATEAFF.

The genes are TRBV11-2 and TRBJ2-3; perhaps TRBD2 as D (5 bases). V shed 5 bases and J shed 6 bases, with 21 bases lying between them. In germline, CDR1 is SGHAT, CDR2 FQNNGV. The CDR3 has 16 residues. The CDR3 loop reads CASSTAGIPGEDTQYF. The CDR3 DNA follows: TGTGCCAGCAGCACAGCCGGGATCCCTGGCGAGGATACGCAGTATTTT.

The count of this clone is one. A read error may account for a junction end that differs from germline. This chain uses TRBV14 with TRBJ2-1; the D is unclear. CDR1 and CDR2 from the germline V gene are SGHDN and FVKESK. The CDR3 spans 14 residues. The CDR3 coding sequence is TGTGCCGGCAGCCAAGTAGCTTCCTACAATGAGCAGTTCTTC. Protein product: CAGSQVASYNEQFF.